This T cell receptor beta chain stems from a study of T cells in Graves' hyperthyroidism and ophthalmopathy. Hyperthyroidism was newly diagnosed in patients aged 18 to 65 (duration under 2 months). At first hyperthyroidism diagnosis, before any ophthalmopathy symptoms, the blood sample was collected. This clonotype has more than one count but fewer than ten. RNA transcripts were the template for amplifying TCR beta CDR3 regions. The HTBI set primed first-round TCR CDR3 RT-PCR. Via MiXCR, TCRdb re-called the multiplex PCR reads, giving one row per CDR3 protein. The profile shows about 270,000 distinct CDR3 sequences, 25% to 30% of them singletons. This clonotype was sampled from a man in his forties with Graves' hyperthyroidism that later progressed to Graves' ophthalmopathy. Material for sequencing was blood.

The CDR3 loop reads CASSWTEFYGYTF. CDR3 nucleotides: TGTGCCAGCAGCTGGACAGAGTTCTATGGCTACACCTTC. The chain joins TRBV6-1 to TRBJ1-2; the D gene is possibly TRBD1 (6 bases). Trimming left V 6 bases short and J 4 bases short, with 12 bases between. Germline V gene sequence: CDR1 MNHNS, CDR2 SASEGT. The CDR3 length is 13 residues.